A single TCR beta chain is shown here with its context. What it binds is unknown. Unique molecular identifiers tagged the TCRbeta library. TCRdb reprocessed the PCR reads with MiXCR, giving one entry per CDR3 protein. Here the sample spans about 440,000 distinct CDR3 sequences, approximately 41% being singletons. This sample was taken from a study of T-cell reconstitution after alpha-beta-depleted transplantation in children. The study, taken as a whole, reports: Reportedly, alpha-beta T cells present about two months post-transplant originated from several hundred expanded clones of graft origin.

The CDR3 runs 14 residues. Unmatched junction bases numbered 7, after V lost 6 bases and J lost 0 bases. CDR1 is SQVTM, CDR2 ANQGSEA, per germline. This sample comprised PBMCs, obtained before TCRalphabeta/CD19-depleted stem cell transplant. V gene TRBV29-1 combines with J gene TRBJ2-7; TRBD1 matches 8 bases. The sequence came from a girl aged 2-15 years with aplastic anemia, due to receive a stem cell transplant. DNA of the CDR3: TGCAGCGTCGCCGGGACAGGATTCTCCTACGAGCAGTACTTC. Its protein product is CSVAGTGFSYEQYF.